This T cell receptor beta chain was sequenced in a study of beta chain features in type 1 diabetes (dated by TCRdb to the late 2010s). In terms of the full investigation: Mean age, gender distribution, total cell number and subset yield were not different between patients and healthy donors. The study compared TCRB repertoires of sorted circulating CD4+ T cell subsets between recently diagnosed type 1 diabetes patients and matched healthy donors. Regulatory and stem cell-like memory subsets were isolated from only 8 patients and roughly 8 healthy donors, whereas naive and central memory subsets came from all 30 or so donors. A total of roughly 100,000,000 sorted cells were examined across all samples, and the number of cells per subset was strongly correlated with RNA yield. Beyond this particular receptor, the publication reports: Type 1 diabetes patients showed a moderate but significant shortening of TCRB CDR3 length in all four CD4+ subsets. PCR might favor shorter templates, but patient and control samples were amplified and corrected together, so any skew would affect both groups equally. Fewer insertions and more nucleotide deletions at VDJ recombination sites were observed in patients with type 1 diabetes, implying thymic rearrangement abnormalities. Only small numbers of individuals were included in the HLA sub-analyses, which left unresolved whether HLA type had any influence on TCRB rearrangement. Naive, central memory and regulatory TCRB repertoires appeared to be more similar among patients than among healthy donors. Because cDNA was sequenced instead of genomic DNA, highly expressing activated cells could be over-represented, though the groups showed no difference in activation or CD3 levels.

A single peripheral blood draw of about 116 mL on average was collected from each donor into heparinised tubes. A BD FACSAria II and a panel including CD45RO, CCR7, CD25, CD127, CD95 and CD27 were used to sort naive, central memory, regulatory and stem cell-like memory CD4+ T cells. A purity above 98% was achieved for all sorted populations. PBMCs were isolated immediately by Lymphoprep density gradient centrifugation and stained directly without culture. Samples were stained and sorted in pairs, with one healthy donor and one patient per experiment, so that batch effects were minimized. The entire amount of isolated RNA was reverse transcribed using the High Capacity cDNA Reverse Transcription Kit, so the sequenced TCRB transcripts were expressed ones. Deep immunoSEQ sequencing was performed on naive, central memory and regulatory T cell samples, with an average of roughly 3.5 million total reads per sample. After sorted cells were lysed in RLT buffer, RNA was extracted with DNase-treated RNeasy Micro or Mini kits, with the choice depending on cell number. Each cell subset was processed separately to prevent cross-contamination, with patient and healthy donor samples processed together. The immunoSEQ multiplex PCR was used to amplify TCRB sequences from cDNA, generating 87-bp fragments that spanned the CDR3 region. Amplicons were sequenced on the Illumina HiSeq platform. The paper's data handling went like this. PCR bias was computationally corrected using synthetic template baselines, reads within Hamming distance 2 were collapsed, and singletons that could not be merged were discarded. Reads were aligned against IMGT to assign V, D and J genes, CDR3 length and insertions or deletions at six rearrangement sites. Clonotype counts were normalized to sorted cell number within each subset before computing true diversity and Gini coefficients with the tcR R package. Repertoire sharing was quantified using the overlap coefficient calculated on TCRB nucleotide sequences. What TCRdb holds here is the immuneACCESS table cut down to in-frame rearrangements. Part of the clones is not present; checked against another copy, under half of the missing clones reflect an unresolved V gene, and the others are unexplained. That table gives V, J and clone size, and the DNA gave D and trimming. For this sample there are almost 350,000 clones; roughly 8.8% appear just once. The ten most abundant clones make up 0.95% to 1.1% of the sample.

Worth noting for this clone: Its antigen target is currently unknown. Per-base qualities were not stored, and no clone one base away is much larger.

The clonotype was recovered from a man aged 30 to 39 with type 1 diabetes. The sample consisted of central memory CD4+ T cells from blood.

The nucleotide sequence reads TGTGCCAGCAGTTCCACTTTCGGAGGCTACACCTTC. Its coded protein is CASSSTFGGYTF. The chain is assembled from TRBV6-6 and TRBJ1-2; the D segment cannot be called with confidence. V loses 4 bases, J loses 8 bases, and the germline ends lie 11 bases apart. As encoded in the germline V gene (reference sequence), CDR1 is MNHNY while CDR2 is SVGAGI. From cysteine to phenylalanine, the CDR3 is 12 amino acids long. Just the 36-base CDR3 DNA is kept, in frame starting at base 1.